Below, 30 T cell receptor beta chains from the same sample are listed, as sequenced in a study of CD8+ T cells in alopecia areata. Treatment given: oral pan-JAK inhibitor, 5-10 mg twice daily. Following RNA extraction, reverse transcription yielded cDNA that acted as the sequencing template. TCRdb's table, derived via immunoSEQ multiplex PCR, lists solely in-frame clones and lacks some. The sample contains hundreds of thousands of clones, around 65% of which appear only once. Sequencing used CD4+ T cells sorted from blood, obtained at week 44, from a patient treated with tofacitinib. Receptor source: a human donor with alopecia areata.

The V and J genes are TRBV29-1 and TRBJ1-2; the D gene is possibly TRBD1 (6 bases). Germline V lookup: CDR1 SQVTM, CDR2 ANQGSEA. This CDR3 has 12 amino acids. Trimming removed 6 bases at V and 9 bases at J, with 17 bases between. The CDR3 coding sequence is TGCAGCGTGGAGACACAGGGCGTGAGCTACACCTTC. It translates to CSVETQGVSYTF.

The CDR3 region has the DNA TGTGCCAGCAGCGGAGGGTTAAAGAACACCGGGGAGCTGTTTTTT. Protein: CASSGGLKNTGELFF. The V call is TRBV5-6, the J call TRBJ2-2, with a possible D match to TRBD2 (6 bases). The V gene's germline CDR1 is SGHDT and CDR2 YYEEEE. This CDR3 region has 15 residues. The ends were cut back, 4 bases at V and 1 base at J, with 11 bases in the middle.

This clone was seen once. V is TRBV4-3 and J is TRBJ2-5; D perhaps matches TRBD2 (5 bases). Germline V gene lookup returns CDR1 LGHNA and CDR2 YSLEER. V was clipped by 0 bases and J by 5 bases, with 13 bases between them. The CDR3 totals 15 residues. Here the CDR3 reads CASSQDFLAVETQYF. The CDR3 region has the DNA TGCGCCAGCAGCCAAGATTTTCTAGCTGTCGAGACCCAGTACTTC.

A single count supports this clone. The chain's CDR3 is CASSPSNGREERNTIYF. The CDR3 DNA follows: TGTGCCAGCAGTCCCTCGAATGGCAGAGAAGAACGAAACACCATATATTTT. This chain uses TRBV27 with TRBJ1-3; D is unclear. The CDR3 length is 17 residues. Germline V gene data show CDR1 as MNHEY and CDR2 as SMNVEV (reference sequence). Trimming removed 5 bases from V and 5 bases from J, with 22 bases in between.

V gene TRBV29-1 combines with J gene TRBJ1-1, with 9 bases identical to TRBD1. CDR1 and CDR2 (germline): SQVTM, ANQGSEA. This CDR3 spans 15 amino acids. V was clipped by 4 bases and J by 5 bases; unmatched bases: 11. CDR3 bases: TGCAGCGTTGTCGGGGGACAGGGTGATGGGACTGAAGCTTTCTTT. As protein: CSVVGGQGDGTEAFF.

This sequence joins TRBV4-3 and TRBJ2-3; no clear D. V shed 0 bases and J shed 1 base, with 5 bases lying between them. CDR3 length: 14 amino acids. Germline CDR1 reads LGHNA; CDR2 reads YSLEER. CDR3 protein: CASSQDWGTDTQYF. In nucleotides, the CDR3 is TGCGCCAGCAGCCAAGATTGGGGCACAGATACGCAGTATTTT.

This chain joins TRBV10-2 and TRBJ2-7; D uncertain. This CDR3 is built from 15 residues. Germline V gene data show CDR1 as WSHSY and CDR2 as SAAADI. The ends were cut back, 1 base at V and 0 bases at J, with 10 bases in the middle. As DNA, the CDR3 is TGCGCCAGCAGTGAGTGGGCACTAATCTCCTACGAGCAGTACTTC. Its protein product is CASSEWALISYEQYF.

The V call is TRBV30, the J call TRBJ2-7, with 11 bases fitting TRBD1. J was trimmed by 5 bases and V by 0 bases; bases with no gene match: 0. The CDR3 is 13 amino acids. CDR1 is GTSNPN, CDR2 SVGIG, per germline (reference sequence). For the CDR3, the DNA is TGTGCCTGGAGTGTGGGACAGGGGGACGAGCAGTACTTC. Its protein is CAWSVGQGDEQYF.

The genes are TRBV29-1 and TRBJ1-6; D possibly corresponds to TRBD1 (6 bases). Trimming removed 7 bases from V and 6 bases from J, with 13 bases in between. Germline CDR1 reads SQVTM; CDR2 reads ANQGSEA. This CDR3 region has 13 residues. The CDR3: CSARGRVNSPLHF. For the CDR3, the DNA is TGCAGCGCCAGGGGCAGGGTTAATTCACCCCTCCACTTT.

The CDR3 region has the DNA TGTGCCAGCAGCTTAGGACTAGCGGGGGGCCAGCAGTTCTTC. Residues: CASSLGLAGGQQFF. This rearrangement joins TRBV7-2 to TRBJ2-1; 13 bases align to TRBD2. This CDR3 spans 14 amino acids. V was pared by 1 base and J by 11 bases, with 2 bases of the junction left unmatched. From germline, CDR1 is SGHTA and CDR2 FQGNSA.

This chain's CDR3 is CASSQDSAGSSYEQYF. Here the CDR3 DNA reads TGCGCCAGCAGCCAAGATTCCGCCGGTAGCTCCTACGAGCAGTACTTC. This sequence joins TRBV4-3 and TRBJ2-7; D ambiguous. V was pared by 0 bases and J by 0 bases, with 12 bases between. This CDR3 spans 16 amino acids. The germline gives CDR1 LGHNA, CDR2 YSLEER.

The J gene is TRBJ2-3, the V gene TRBV2; the D is unclear. Trimming shortened V by 8 bases and J by 8 bases, and 11 bases separated the two germline ends. Germline CDR1 and CDR2: SNHLY and FYNNEI. The CDR3 has 11 amino acids. In DNA, the CDR3 is TGTGCCAGCCACAGTCGAACTACGCAGTATTTT. This translates into CASHSRTTQYF.

CDR3 DNA sequence: TGTGCCAGCAGCTTACTCGGGACAGGGTCCTACGAGCAGTACTTC. The encoded protein is CASSLLGTGSYEQYF. The V and J genes are TRBV5-6 and TRBJ2-7, with 9 bases identical to TRBD1. Germline assignment: CDR1 SGHDT and CDR2 YYEEEE. The length of the CDR3 is 15 residues. The V and J ends lost 2 bases and 1 base, in that order; junction bases with no gene match: 4.

The DNA for the CDR3 is TGTGCCAGCAGCTCAACGCAGGGTCCATATGGCTACACCTTC. This sequence encodes CASSSTQGPYGYTF. The chain joins TRBV7-2 to TRBJ1-2, with D perhaps TRBD1 (5 bases). CDR1 is SGHTA, CDR2 FQGNSA, per germline. V lost 4 bases to trimming and J lost 5 bases, with 14 bases between them. CDR3 length: 14 residues.

The CDR3 spells CSGAWGQGREQYF. The CDR3 DNA sequence: TGCAGCGGCGCATGGGGACAGGGACGCGAGCAGTACTTC. The chain combines TRBV29-1 with TRBJ2-7; 9 bases align to TRBD1. Germline V gene lookup returns CDR1 SQVTM and CDR2 ANQGSEA. V dropped 7 bases and J dropped 6; count of bases not matched to a gene: 10. The CDR3 extends over 13 amino acids.

This chain joins TRBV11-2 and TRBJ2-6, with no clear D. Per germline, CDR1 SGHAT and CDR2 FQNNGV. This CDR3 contains 15 residues. Trimming left V 1 base short and J 3 bases short, with 7 bases between. The CDR3 loop is CASSLVQLGANVLTF. Here the CDR3 DNA reads TGTGCCAGCAGCTTAGTACAGCTTGGGGCCAACGTCCTGACTTTC.

J is TRBJ2-1 and V is TRBV20-1, with D hard to call. CDR3 size: 11 residues. Germline CDR1 and CDR2: DFQATT and SNEGSKA (reference sequence). V shed 3 bases and J shed 6 bases, with 6 bases lying between them. The CDR3 spells CSARVVNEQFF. The CDR3, as DNA: TGCAGTGCTAGGGTTGTCAATGAGCAGTTCTTC.

This chain joins TRBV30 and TRBJ2-6; D is unresolved. The CDR3 loop spans 15 amino acids. The germline V gene has CDR1 GTSNPN and CDR2 SVGIG (reference sequence). V lost 6 bases and J lost 2, with 14 bases in between. In nucleotides, the CDR3 is TGTGCCTGCCGGCGAGACGGAGCTGGGGCCAACGTCCTGACTTTC. It codes for CACRRDGAGANVLTF.

This clone is a singleton in its sample. The CDR3 bases are TGCAGCGTGACGGCGGGTCACGGGGGCTACACCTTC. This translates into CSVTAGHGGYTF. This chain connects TRBV29-1 to TRBJ1-2; D is undetermined. CDR3 length: 12 amino acids. Trimming pared 6 bases from V and 8 bases from J, leaving 16 bases between. Germline assignment: CDR1 SQVTM and CDR2 ANQGSEA.

The V and J genes are TRBV29-1 and TRBJ2-7; the D is unclear. Trimming shortened V by 7 bases and J by 2 bases, and 15 bases separated the two germline ends. CDR3 length equals 13 residues. Germline V gives CDR1 SQVTM, CDR2 ANQGSEA. CDR3 nucleotides: TGCAGCGCCGAAACGGGCAGAGCCTACGAGCAGTACTTC. This translates into CSAETGRAYEQYF.

The V and J genes are TRBV5-1 and TRBJ2-7, with D perhaps matching TRBD2 (6 bases). Germline CDR1 and CDR2: SGHRS and YFSETQ. The CDR3 has 15 residues. V was clipped by 4 bases and J by 3 bases, with 17 bases between them. CDR3 nucleotides: TGCGCCAGCAGCCTTGGGGGGACTGCCAACTACGAGCAGTACTTC. Translation: CASSLGGTANYEQYF.

The gene calls are TRBV11-2 and TRBJ2-7; 8 bases line up with TRBD1. The CDR3 runs to 15 residues. J lost 10 bases, V lost 0 bases, and 11 bases had no gene match. CDR1 SGHAT and CDR2 FQNNGV come from the germline V gene. Written as DNA, the CDR3 is TGTGCCAGCAGCTTAGAGGGGACAGGCCGGACTATTCAGTACTTC. It specifies CASSLEGTGRTIQYF.

The rearrangement links TRBV30 to TRBJ2-6; the D gene is possibly TRBD1 (5 bases). Germline V gene lookup returns CDR1 GTSNPN and CDR2 SVGIG (reference sequence). Deletions cut 2 bases from V and 4 bases from J, with 18 bases between. This CDR3 contains 17 residues. The CDR3 spells CAWSRQLGISGANVLTF. CDR3 nucleotide sequence: TGTGCCTGGAGTAGACAGCTGGGCATCTCAGGGGCCAACGTCCTGACTTTC.

The chain carries TRBV4-3 and TRBJ1-4; TRBD1 might be the D (5 bases). CDR1 is LGHNA and CDR2 is YSLEER in the germline V gene. CDR3 length: 17 amino acids. V lost 3 bases and J lost 6, with 20 bases in between. The CDR3 sequence is CASSHDPPGRGDEKLFF. As DNA, the CDR3 is TGCGCCAGCAGCCACGACCCCCCCGGTAGAGGGGATGAAAAACTGTTTTTT.

The rearrangement joins TRBV30 to TRBJ2-6; tentative D call: TRBD1 (6 bases). The CDR3 runs 14 residues. V dropped 7 bases and J dropped 0 bases, with 10 bases sitting between them. The germline gives CDR1 GTSNPN, CDR2 SVGIG (reference sequence). This CDR3 is CASGHLSGANVLTF. CDR3 nucleotide sequence: TGTGCCTCGGGACACCTCTCTGGGGCCAACGTCCTGACTTTC. The full variable domain, its missing parts supplied by reference TRBV30 and TRBJ2-6, is SQTIHQWPATLVQPVGSPLSLECTVEGTSNPNLYWYRQAAGRGLQLLFYSVGIGQISSEVPQNLSASRPQDRQFILSSKKLLLSDSGFYLCASGHLSGANVLTFGAGSRLTVL.

V is TRBV5-6 and J is TRBJ1-2; D not certain. The V end lost 5 bases, the J end lost 2 bases, and 4 bases lay between the germline ends. CDR3 length equals 11 residues. Germline CDR1 reads SGHDT; CDR2 reads YYEEEE. CDR3 sequence (DNA): TGTGCCAGCAGATCAAACTATGGCTACACCTTC. It is translated as CASRSNYGYTF.

Here the CDR3 reads CAWSVLGGSGYGYTF. CDR3 DNA: TGTGCCTGGAGTGTACTAGGAGGGTCAGGCTATGGCTACACCTTC. The rearrangement uses TRBV30 and TRBJ1-2; D gene uncertain. This CDR3 is 15 amino acids long. Germline V gene sequence: CDR1 GTSNPN, CDR2 SVGIG (reference sequence). V dropped 0 bases and J dropped 4 bases, with 15 bases sitting between them.

This clone was counted between two and nine times. The gene calls are TRBV29-1 and TRBJ1-2, with 7 bases aligning to TRBD1. Unmatched junction bases numbered 6, after V lost 1 base and J lost 4 bases. This CDR3 has 14 residues. Germline CDR1 and CDR2: SQVTM and ANQGSEA. The CDR3 DNA sequence: TGCAGCGTTGAAGGGGGACAGACAAGCTATGGCTACACCTTC. Its protein is CSVEGGQTSYGYTF.

V and J are TRBV30 and TRBJ1-4; 7 bases match TRBD1. There are 16 residues in the CDR3. With V trimmed by 4 bases and J by 8 bases, 16 bases remained unmatched. Germline V gives CDR1 GTSNPN, CDR2 SVGIG (reference sequence). The CDR3 reads CAWTRDRNGLPEKLFF. The CDR3 DNA reads TGTGCCTGGACTCGGGACAGAAACGGACTACCCGAAAAACTGTTTTTT.

This chain uses TRBV5-1 with TRBJ2-2; D not certain. V dropped 4 bases and J dropped 7 bases, with 14 bases sitting between them. CDR1 is SGHRS and CDR2 is YFSETQ in the germline V gene. The length of the CDR3 is 14 residues. The chain's CDR3 is CASSLSHGDGELFF. CDR3 in DNA: TGCGCCAGCAGCCTTTCCCATGGGGACGGGGAGCTGTTTTTT.